This entry features one T cell receptor (beta chain) sequence. The antigen it recognizes is unknown. There are no base qualities to consult, and no much larger clone falls within one base. Receptor amplification or capture employed the immunoSEQ multiplex PCR assay. For most patients, genomic DNA was isolated with the Qiagen DNeasy Blood and Tissue Kit and shipped frozen to Adaptive Biotechnologies for TCR sequencing. Adaptive Biotechnologies carried out high-throughput TCR-beta CDR3 sequencing of genomic DNA for most patients. The source study handled its data this way. Adaptive's ImmunoSEQ software was the source of the TCR sequencing data for 15 to 20 patients, while three other patients were processed with MiXCR and VDJtools. To correct CD4 versus CD8 sorting errors, sequences present in both subsets at a frequency ratio below 5:1 were removed. CDR3 nucleotide sequences shared by donor and recipient were removed because the origin of these sequences could not be assigned. To count as alloreactive, a clone needed at least 2-fold expansion over unstimulated cells and a minimum CFSE-low frequency of 0.002% (template counts) or 0.001% (read counts). A clone was considered mappable if detected in the sequenced pre-transplant spleen, lymph node, or MLR CFSE-low populations of the donor or recipient. The cumulative frequency of alloreactive clones was calculated as a percentage of all sequences, weighted by copy number. Not all clones reach the TCRdb copy of this immuneACCESS table, which keeps in-frame sequences only. Checked studies attribute under half of the gap to unresolved V genes and leave the rest unexplained. That table gives V, J and clone size, and the DNA gave D and trimming. The table for this sample lists 62,000 or so clones; more than 85% of them were counted only once. The top ten clones comprise less than 2% of the sample.

The data were taken from a study of graft-versus-host responses after intestinal transplantation (dated by TCRdb to the early 2020s). Study-level background: The transplants that recipients got were multivisceral, liver-intestinal, or isolated intestinal. Every recipient was given anti-thymocyte globulin induction, followed by roughly 3 years of maintenance tacrolimus and steroids. After intestinal transplantation, graft-versus-host and host-versus-graft alloreactive T cell clones in the graft, circulation and bone marrow were tracked using bulk TCR-beta CDR3 sequencing. To identify alloreactive clones, pre-transplant mixed lymphocyte reaction products were sequenced and then compared with unstimulated pre-transplant donor and recipient T cells. The cohort enrolled about two dozen intestinal transplant recipients, one of whom was a retransplant, and a few patients without pretransplant specimens were excluded. Donor T cell macrochimerism was defined as a peak of at least 4% donor T cells among recipient peripheral blood mononuclear cells. Samples from a few later patients were sequenced in-house on an Illumina MiSeq with MiXCR processing rather than by the commercial service.

What the time point label conveys for this sample: cells obtained before transplantation from donor or recipient. CD3+CD4+ and CD3+CD8+ populations were FACS-sorted from unstimulated pre-transplant donor and recipient cells taken from spleen or lymph nodes. General findings and caveats noted by the study authors: The relatively low number and heterogeneity of intestinal transplant patients limited the conclusions. GvH clones were detected in recipient bone marrow, and some of these GvH clones were observed earlier in ileal mucosa or blood, consistent with an intestinal mucosal origin. In the allografts of patients with donor T cell macrochimerism, GvH to HvG T cell clonal ratios were high. Early after transplant, declines in HvG clones were associated with peak levels of circulating GvH clones.

The CDR3 has 13 amino acids, counting the end cysteine and phenylalanine. Only the CDR3 DNA stays, 39 bases, in frame from base 1. The germline V gene (reference sequence) gives CDR1 as SEHNR and CDR2 as FQNEAQ. The V end loses 3 bases and the J end loses 4 bases, and a stretch of 9 bases separates them. The source is a human donor who was the organ donor for an intestinal transplant. Sequencing used unstimulated CD8+ T cells sorted from spleen or lymph node cells, obtained before transplant. The chain is made from TRBV7-9 and TRBJ1-2; TRBD1 is possibly the D segment (6 matching bases). The CDR3 here reads CASSFQGFYGYTF. The nucleotides are TGTGCCAGCAGCTTTCAGGGGTTCTATGGCTACACCTTC. Reference TRBV7-9 and TRBJ1-2 genes cover what lies past the CDR3, so the full variable domain is DTGVSQNPRHKITKRGQNVTFRCDPISEHNRLYWYRQTLGQGPEFLTYFQNEAQLEKSRLLSDRFSAERPKGSFSTLEIQRTEQGDSAMYLCASSFQGFYGYTFGSGTRLTVV.